The clone carrying this T cell receptor beta chain was seen many times. TCRdb re-called the RT-PCR reads with MiXCR, one entry per CDR3 protein. The sample lists 550,000 to 750,000 distinct CDR3 sequences; 13% to 15% were seen once. The length of the CDR3 is 12 residues. The V gene lost 5 bases and the J gene lost 2 bases, with 10 bases spanning the gap. CDR1 and CDR2 from the germline V gene are DFQATT and SNEGSKA (reference sequence). The TCR was taken from a female donor in good health, serving as a healthy control. The chain recombines TRBV20-1 with TRBJ2-7; D not certain. The sequenced sample consisted of memory CD4+ T cells from blood. The CDR3 DNA reads as TGCAGTGCTGAAGGCAGCACCTACGAGCAGTACTTC. This sequence encodes CSAEGSTYEQYF.